The next 5 T cell receptor beta chains were all read from a single sample in a study of CD8 T cells in ankylosing spondylitis. TCRdb itself ran the 5' RACE reads through MiXCR, one entry per CDR3 protein. The table records hundreds of thousands of distinct CDR3 sequences, roughly 8.6% of them present only once. The source material was blood, either unsorted or a sorted T cell fraction (not recorded which). The receptor source for this set is a male donor with ankylosing spondylitis or in good health (not recorded which).

This clonotype was seen ten or more times. The rearrangement uses TRBV20-1 and TRBJ1-6; D is unclear. The germline CDR1 and CDR2 sequences are DFQATT and SNEGSKA (reference sequence). The CDR3 length is 13 residues. CDR3: CGGIGYHNSPLHF. Written as DNA, the CDR3 is TGCGGAGGAATCGGGTACCATAATTCACCCCTCCACTTT.

The table lists this clonotype with many counts. The V call is TRBV12-3 or TRBV12-4, the J call TRBJ2-3, with TRBD2 matching 12 bases. The CDR3 is 16 amino acids. V was pared by 4 bases and J by 4 bases, with 6 bases of the junction left unmatched. The CDR3 region is CASSSPRLAGADTQYF. For the CDR3, the DNA is TGTGCCAGCAGTTCTCCCCGACTAGCGGGAGCAGATACGCAGTATTTT.

This clonotype was recorded many times. The CDR3 spells CSATGTSGTNEQFF. In DNA, the CDR3 is TGCAGTGCTACCGGGACTAGCGGTACCAATGAGCAGTTCTTC. J is TRBJ2-1 and V is TRBV20-1, with TRBD2 matching 11 bases. CDR1 and CDR2 (germline): DFQATT, SNEGSKA (reference sequence). The CDR3 length is 14 residues. The junction had 5 bases not matched to a gene; V was cut back by 4 bases and J by 6 bases.

This clonotype has a handful of counts. The gene calls are TRBV10-2 and TRBJ2-2; D remains ambiguous. The CDR3 consists of 12 residues. Germline V gives CDR1 WSHSY, CDR2 SAAADI. V gave up 7 bases and J gave up 1 base, with 4 bases separating them. The CDR3 here is CASKLNTGELFF. CDR3 nucleotide sequence: TGCGCCAGCAAACTGAACACCGGGGAGCTGTTTTTT.

The rearrangement links TRBV4-2 to TRBJ2-1; TRBD2 aligns across 9 bases. The CDR3 extends over 21 amino acids. Unmatched junction bases numbered 21, after V lost 5 bases and J lost 1 base. The V gene's germline CDR1 is LGHNA and CDR2 YNFKEQ. In DNA form, the CDR3 reads TGTGCCAGCAGCTCCGGGGTCCTCGGGGTGGTAGCGGGAGTGTCCTACAATGAGCAGTTCTTC. The encoded protein is CASSSGVLGVVAGVSYNEQFF.